This is a list of T cell receptor beta chains from one sample in a study of control samples from healthy donors and cancer patients. Produced via immunoSEQ multiplex PCR; TCRdb's table is partial and in-frame only. The sample has 70,000 to 80,000 clones, more than 75% seen once. The sequenced sample was blood. Every receptor here comes from a man aged 50 to 59 in good health. Both conserved end residues are part of each CDR3. Fields, in order: clone size, V gene, CDR3 length, D gene, J gene, CDR3 DNA, CDR3 protein. D genes are given only for firm matches. Size tells how often a clone was seen (once, few, many) or the class of an expanded clone, and some rows leave it out.

>NA|TRBV18|16|TRBD1|TRBJ2-1
TGTGCCAGCTCACCTATAACCGGGACAGGGACCAATGAGCAGTTCTTC
CASSPITGTGTNEQFF
>NA|TRBV18|16|TRBD2|TRBJ2-2
TGTGCCAGCTCACCACCTACGGGAGGGGGCACCGGGGAGCTGTTTTTT
CASSPPTGGGTGELFF
>NA|TRBV28|18|NA|TRBJ1-1
TGTGCCAGCAGTTCACCGGGGACACTTCGAGGTGGGAACACTGAAGCTTTCTTT
CASSSPGTLRGGNTEAFF
>NA|TRBV7-9|17|TRBD1|TRBJ1-4
TGTGCCAGCAGTTTACAGGGGACTCTCCTTCATGGGGAAAAACTGTTTTTT
CASSLQGTLLHGEKLFF
>NA|TRBV7-3|12|NA|TRBJ2-1
TGTGCCAGCAGCCCCCCCAGGGGTGAGCAGTTCTTC
CASSPPRGEQFF
>NA|TRBV2|14|TRBD1|TRBJ2-2
TGTGCCGGCAGACCGGGACAGTACACCGGGGAGCTGTTTTTT
CAGRPGQYTGELFF
>NA|TRBV6-6|14|NA|TRBJ1-1
TGTGCCAGCAGTTACTCGGGCAGGAACACTGAAGCTTTCTTT
CASSYSGRNTEAFF
>NA|TRBV2|13|NA|TRBJ2-7
TGTGCCAGCAGTGAAGGAGGGGCGAGGGAGCAGTACTTC
CASSEGGAREQYF
>NA|TRBV5-6|14|TRBD1|TRBJ2-7
TGTGCCAGCAGCGGTTACCGGGACAGTTACGAGCAGTACTTC
CASSGYRDSYEQYF
>NA|TRBV7-8|15|TRBD2|TRBJ2-2
TGTGCCAGCAGCTTAGCGGTTGGGGGGGCCGGGGAGCTGTTTTTT
CASSLAVGGAGELFF
>NA|TRBV6-5|14|NA|TRBJ1-5
TGTGCCAGCAGTTACGAACAGGGAAGTCAGCCCCAGCATTTT
CASSYEQGSQPQHF
>NA|TRBV9|12|NA|TRBJ2-3
TGTGCCAGCAGCTTCACAAGGGATACGCAGTATTTT
CASSFTRDTQYF
>NA|TRBV7-8|17|TRBD1|TRBJ2-6
TGTGCCAGCGGCCCCGGGACAGGGAGACCTGGGGCCAACGTCCTGACTTTC
CASGPGTGRPGANVLTF
>NA|TRBV7-2|14|TRBD2|TRBJ2-3
TGTGCCACCAAGGGTTCGCGGGAGTTCGATACGCAGTATTTT
CATKGSREFDTQYF
>NA|TRBV15|18|NA|TRBJ2-3
TGTGCCACCAGCAGAGTTCGACCTTCGGCGGGAAGCACAGATACGCAGTATTTT
CATSRVRPSAGSTDTQYF
>NA|TRBV5-5|14|NA|TRBJ2-3
TGTGCCAGCAGCTTCGAACAGGGTACAGATACGCAGTATTTT
CASSFEQGTDTQYF
>NA|TRBV27|15|NA|TRBJ1-1
TGTGCCAGCAGTTGGGTCCGGGGGATGAACACTGAAGCTTTCTTT
CASSWVRGMNTEAFF
>NA|TRBV18|12|TRBD1|TRBJ2-1
TGTGCCAGCTCAGGACAGGGCAATGAGCAGTTCTTC
CASSGQGNEQFF
>NA|TRBV6-5|15|NA|TRBJ1-6
TGTGCCAGCAGGGAGTGGACAGAAGATAATTCACCCCTCCACTTT
CASREWTEDNSPLHF
>NA|TRBV21-1|13|NA|TRBJ1-2
TGTGCCAGCAGCAATGTAGAGAACTATGGCTACACCTTC
CASSNVENYGYTF
>NA|TRBV3-1/TRBV3-2|20|NA|TRBJ2-1
TGTGCCAGCAGCCATCCCTTAGCACGACTTATGCACAGCTCCTACAATGAGCAGTTCTTC
CASSHPLARLMHSSYNEQFF
>NA|TRBV9|15|TRBD2|TRBJ2-1
TGTGCCAGCAGCGTTGGCGGGAGCGTCCACAATGAGCAGTTCTTC
CASSVGGSVHNEQFF
>NA|TRBV19|15|NA|TRBJ1-2
TGTGCCAGTAGAAGCCGGGACACAACTAACTATGGCTACACCTTC
CASRSRDTTNYGYTF
>NA|TRBV27|15|TRBD1|TRBJ1-2
TGTGCCAGCAGTTCGTCAGGGGGGGCTAACTATGGCTACACCTTC
CASSSSGGANYGYTF
>NA|TRBV3-1/TRBV3-2|12|NA|TRBJ1-2
TGTGCCAGCAGCCAGGCTAACTATGGCTACACCTTC
CASSQANYGYTF
>NA|TRBV28|15|NA|TRBJ1-2
TGTGCCAGCAGTTCTCCCTCCATCCCGCCAGAAGGCTACACCTTC
CASSSPSIPPEGYTF
>NA|TRBV6-2/TRBV6-3|17|TRBD2|TRBJ2-3
TGTGCCAGCAGTTACTATCTAGCGGGACCGAGGGTGGTTACGCAGTATTTT
CASSYYLAGPRVVTQYF
>once|TRBV12-3/TRBV12-4|11|NA|TRBJ1-3
TGTGCCAGCAGTTTGTCAAACACCATATATTTT
CASSLSNTIYF
>NA|TRBV6-4|15|NA|TRBJ2-3
TGTGCCAGCAGTAGGGACACCAGCCCGACAGATACGCAGTATTTT
CASSRDTSPTDTQYF
>NA|TRBV5-1|14|TRBD1|TRBJ2-4
TGCGCCAGCAGCTTATTGACAGGGAAAAACATTCAGTACTTC
CASSLLTGKNIQYF
>NA|TRBV9|15|NA|TRBJ2-7
TGTGCCAGCAGCGTAGTCGGGGGCGCAGGCTACGAGCAGTACTTC
CASSVVGGAGYEQYF
>few|TRBV19|14|TRBD2|TRBJ2-1
TGTGCCAGTAGTAAGGCTAGCGGGAGGGGTGAGCAGTTCTTC
CASSKASGRGEQFF
>NA|TRBV11-3|14|NA|TRBJ2-1
TGTGCCAGCAGCTTCCTCGGGACCGAGAAAGAGCAGTTCTTC
CASSFLGTEKEQFF
>NA|TRBV4-1|15|TRBD2|TRBJ2-1
TGCGCCAGCAGCCAAGGACTAGCGGGACTCAATGAGCAGTTCTTC
CASSQGLAGLNEQFF
>NA|TRBV6-6|16|NA|TRBJ2-4
TGTGCCAGCAGTTACTCCCTACTAGTTAGTAGTAACATTCAGTACTTC
CASSYSLLVSSNIQYF
>NA|TRBV6-1|15|NA|TRBJ2-6
TGTGCCAGCAGTGAGGGGGAGTCCGGGGCCAACGTCCTGACTTTC
CASSEGESGANVLTF
>NA|TRBV28|13|TRBD1|TRBJ2-7
TGTGCCAGCAGACCGGGACAGGGCCACGAGCAGTACTTC
CASRPGQGHEQYF
>NA|TRBV28|13|NA|TRBJ2-5
TGTGCCAGCACCCTGGGGAACCAAGAGACCCAGTACTTC
CASTLGNQETQYF
>NA|TRBV7-6|14|TRBD1|TRBJ2-3
TGTGCCAGCAGTATGACAGGGGGCGGAGATACGCAGTATTTT
CASSMTGGGDTQYF
>NA|TRBV7-2|13|TRBD1|TRBJ1-1
TGTGCCAGCAGAGGCGACAGGGATTCTGAAGCTTTCTTT
CASRGDRDSEAFF
>NA|TRBV6-2/TRBV6-3|18|TRBD2|TRBJ2-7
TGTGCCAGCAGTCCCCCAACAGGGACTAGCGGGAGGCCCTACGAGCAGTACTTC
CASSPPTGTSGRPYEQYF
>NA|TRBV3-1/TRBV3-2|14|NA|TRBJ1-1
TGTGCCAGCAGCCCGGGGGGGCTGAACACTGAAGCTTTCTTT
CASSPGGLNTEAFF
>NA|TRBV9|13|NA|TRBJ1-2
TGTGCCAGCAGCGTAAACCCCATGCTCGGCTACACCTTC
CASSVNPMLGYTF
>once|TRBV4-1|16|TRBD2|TRBJ2-1
TGCGCCAGCAGCCAAGGACTAGCGGTAAGATACAATGAGCAGTTCTTC
CASSQGLAVRYNEQFF
>few|TRBV6-2/TRBV6-3|14|TRBD2|TRBJ2-7
TGTGCCAGCAGCGGGACTAGCGGATCCTACGAGCAGTACTTC
CASSGTSGSYEQYF
>once|TRBV24-1|16|NA|TRBJ2-1
TGTGCCACCAGCCCGTCACGGGGTAAGAATTTCTATGAGCAGTTCTTC
CATSPSRGKNFYEQFF
>NA|TRBV29-1|14|TRBD2|TRBJ2-1
TGCAGCGTTGCGCGAGCGGGGGGAAACAATGAGCAGTTCTTC
CSVARAGGNNEQFF
>NA|TRBV4-3|13|NA|TRBJ2-1
TGCGCCAGCGGGAGGCAAATATACAATGAGCAGTTCTTC
CASGRQIYNEQFF
>NA|TRBV7-7|15|TRBD2|TRBJ2-5
TGTGCCAGCAGCAGCATAGCGGGCCCGCAAGAGACCCAGTACTTC
CASSSIAGPQETQYF
>NA|TRBV10-3|15|TRBD2|TRBJ2-3
TGTGCCATCAAGAGCTCGGCGGGAGTGACAGATACGCAGTATTTT
CAIKSSAGVTDTQYF